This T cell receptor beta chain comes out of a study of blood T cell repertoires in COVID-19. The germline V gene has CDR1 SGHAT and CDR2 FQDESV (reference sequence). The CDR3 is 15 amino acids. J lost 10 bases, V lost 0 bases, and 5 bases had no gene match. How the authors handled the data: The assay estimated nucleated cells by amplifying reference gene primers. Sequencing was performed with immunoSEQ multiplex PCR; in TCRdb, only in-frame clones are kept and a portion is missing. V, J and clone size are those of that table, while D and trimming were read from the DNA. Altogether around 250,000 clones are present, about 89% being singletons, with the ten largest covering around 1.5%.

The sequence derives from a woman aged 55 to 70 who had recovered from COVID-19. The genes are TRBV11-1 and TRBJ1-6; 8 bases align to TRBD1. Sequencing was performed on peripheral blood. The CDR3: CASSLARTGTSPLHF. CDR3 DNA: TGTGCCAGCAGCTTAGCCCGGACAGGGACATCACCCCTCCACTTT.